This TCR beta chain was captured by sequencing in a study of T-cell memory formation after mild COVID-19 (dated by TCRdb to about 2021). Looking at the study overall: TCR sequence clusters from the two donors were largely donor specific. T-cell clones expanding and contracting after mild COVID-19 in a couple of donors were tracked by longitudinal TCRalpha and TCRbeta repertoire sequencing. The cohort was made up of two young adult volunteers, one female and one male, who were previously healthy. Results the study describes overall, beyond this receptor: Only two mild cases were covered in the study, and larger cohorts including severe cases with pre-infection samples were considered necessary. Contracting CD4+ clones turned up mainly in the CM and EM memory subsets, whereas EMRA was where CD8+ clones were enriched. Some responding clones were detected in pre-infection memory, suggesting pre-existing cross-reactive memory T cells joined the SARS-CoV-2 response. SARS-CoV-2 specificity of the second-wave clones peaking on day 37 was not confirmed. Balanced CD4/CD8 phenotypes were observed for clones contracting from day 15 to 85, whereas a bias towards CD4+ was observed for a second wave of clones expanding from day 15 to 37.

This clonotype was observed at least ten times. Its antigen is still unknown. No base-level quality is on record; no much larger clone is a single base apart. PBMCs were isolated by Ficoll-Paque density gradient centrifugation. Cut back by 1 base and 2 bases, the V and J ends lie 5 bases apart. The CDR3 starts with the cysteine, ends with the phenylalanine, and has 13 residues. Only the CDR3 DNA is retained, 39 bases long and in frame from the first base. TCRdb shows the sequencer as Illumina NovaSeq 6000. cDNA libraries for TCRalpha and TCRbeta were prepared by 5'RACE using constant-segment primers, with sample barcodes and unique molecular identifiers added. Trizol reagent was used to extract RNA from every sample. The libraries were amplified in two PCR steps, and the second step added a second sample barcode and Illumina TruSeq adapters. Sequencing of libraries was performed on an Illumina NovaSeq with 2 x 150 bp paired-end reads. The paper's data handling went like this. Demultiplexing of reads and collapsing into UMI-guided consensus sequences were performed with migec v1.2.7. Using mixcr v2.1.11, UMI consensuses were aligned to TRA and TRB V and J templates and then assembled into clonotypes. A clonotype was counted as expanded or contracted only when both edgeR and NoisET called the clonotype significant, with the noise models trained on biological replicates. For edgeR calls, the cutoffs were a false discovery rate-adjusted p below 0.01 and a log2 fold-change threshold of 1. As an exploratory analysis of dynamics, max-normalized trajectories of the 1000 most abundant clonotypes were examined by PCA with hierarchical clustering. The CD4 or CD8 phenotype of responding clones was assigned using the separately sequenced CD4+ and CD8+ repertoires. The raw public data were reprocessed by TCRdb itself: fastp quality trimming at Q25, MiXCR clonotype calling, in-frame beta chains only. Each entry is one CDR3 protein sequence, shown with its most common DNA and genes. V and J calls and clone size were set by TCRdb, not the authors. This sample lists about 610,000 distinct CDR3 sequences; about 18% were detected once. Roughly 7.7% of the sample rests with the top ten.

The sequence was obtained from an adult woman who had mild COVID-19 (a few samples of this study predate the infection). The sample titles of this study are shuffled in the database, so cell type and time point are left out; the donor was told from shared clones. The sequenced sample was PBMCs or a T cell subset sorted from them (not recorded which). Recombination linked TRBV12-3 or TRBV12-4 to TRBJ1-2, with the D gene call left open. The CDR3 region: CASSLGRNYGYTF. In nucleotide form, the sequence is TGTGCCAGCAGTTTAGGTCGGAACTATGGCTACACCTTC.